This T cell receptor (beta chain) was documented in a study of regulatory T cells in long-lasting Graves disease. Sequencing libraries for TCR beta were prepared with iRepertoire HTBI primers and Arm-PCR of CDR3 regions. TCRdb fed the multiplex PCR reads into MiXCR, producing one record per CDR3 protein. The sample holds about 400,000 distinct CDR3 sequences, around 21% seen once. The CDR3 contains 13 residues. Germline loops: CDR1 SGHAT, CDR2 FQNNGV. The V end was cut by 5 bases, the J end by 5 bases, with 12 bases between. This clonotype was recorded at least ten times. Time point of the sample: persistent/refractory GD, antithyroid drugs over 5 years with positive TRAb. Preparation of the TCR library used RNA extracted from PBMCs. EDTA tubes held Nine milliliters of peripheral blood from each patient.

Source: peripheral blood mononuclear cells (PBMCs), taken when the disease was refractory, from a patient treated with antithyroid drugs. The sequence was obtained from a female donor with Graves disease. V and J are TRBV11-2 and TRBJ2-5; a possible D gene is TRBD2 (5 bases). The CDR3 here is CASSHYRGETQYF. CDR3 sequence (DNA): TGTGCCAGCAGCCACTACCGAGGGGAGACCCAGTACTTC.